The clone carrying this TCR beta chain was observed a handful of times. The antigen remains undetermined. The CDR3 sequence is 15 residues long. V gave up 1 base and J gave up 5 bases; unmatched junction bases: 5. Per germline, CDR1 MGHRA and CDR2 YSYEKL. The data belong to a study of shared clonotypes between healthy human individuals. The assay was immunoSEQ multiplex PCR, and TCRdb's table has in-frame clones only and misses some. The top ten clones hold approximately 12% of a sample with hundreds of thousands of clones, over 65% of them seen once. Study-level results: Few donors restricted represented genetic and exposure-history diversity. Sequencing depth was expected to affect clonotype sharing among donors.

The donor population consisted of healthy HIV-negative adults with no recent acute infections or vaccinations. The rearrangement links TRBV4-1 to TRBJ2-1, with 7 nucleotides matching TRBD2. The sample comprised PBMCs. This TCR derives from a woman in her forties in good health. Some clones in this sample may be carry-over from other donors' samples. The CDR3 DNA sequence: TGCGCCAGCAGCCAAGGGCTAGCGGTGAACAATGAGCAGTTCTTC. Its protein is CASSQGLAVNNEQFF.